This T cell receptor beta chain is from a study of regulatory T cells in long-lasting Graves disease. With iRepertoire HTBI primers and Arm-PCR of CDR3 regions, TCR beta libraries were built. TCRdb ran MiXCR on the multiplex PCR reads and lists one entry per CDR3 protein. The sample lists 360,000 or so distinct CDR3 sequences, 15% to 20% occurring once. This clonotype appeared many times. It is likely a read error, because the conserved phenylalanine at the end of the CDR3 is missing. The sample's time point: newly diagnosed GD, antithyroid drugs for less than 3 months. PBMCs provided the RNA from which the TCR library was made. The patients were enrolled through endocrinology in Xi'an, China. These data also formed part of another study, on T cells in Graves' hyperthyroidism and ophthalmopathy.

This receptor was identified in a woman between 18 and 30 years old with Graves disease. This specimen was peripheral blood mononuclear cells (PBMCs), taken at new diagnosis, from a patient treated with antithyroid drugs.

The CDR3 region is CSASPASGYNEQFS. The CDR3 coding sequence is TGCAGTGCTTCTCCAGCCTCGGGGTACAATGAGCAGTTCTCC. The chain uses TRBV20-1 and TRBJ2-1, with a tentative D call TRBD2 (5 bases). This CDR3 spans 14 amino acids. CDR1 DFQATT and CDR2 SNEGSKA come from the germline V gene (reference sequence). Trimming removed 5 bases from V and 4 bases from J, with 15 bases in between.